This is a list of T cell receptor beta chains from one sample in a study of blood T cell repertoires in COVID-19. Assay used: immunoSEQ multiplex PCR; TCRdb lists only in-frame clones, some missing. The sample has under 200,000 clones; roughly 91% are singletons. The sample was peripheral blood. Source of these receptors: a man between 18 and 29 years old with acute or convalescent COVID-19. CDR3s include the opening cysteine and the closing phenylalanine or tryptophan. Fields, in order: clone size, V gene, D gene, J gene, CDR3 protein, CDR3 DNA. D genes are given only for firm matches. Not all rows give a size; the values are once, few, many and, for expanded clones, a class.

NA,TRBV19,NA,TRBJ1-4,CASSISATNEKLFF,TGTGCCAGTAGTATTAGTGCAACTAATGAAAAACTGTTTTTT
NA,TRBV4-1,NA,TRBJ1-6,CASSHPRRTYNSPLHF,TGCGCCAGCAGCCATCCTAGACGGACCTATAATTCACCCCTCCACTTT
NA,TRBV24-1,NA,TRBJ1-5,CATSDLGGDNQPQHF,TGTGCCACCAGTGATTTGGGAGGGGACAATCAGCCCCAGCATTTT
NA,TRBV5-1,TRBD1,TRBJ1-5,CASSDGQGNNQPQHF,TGCGCCAGCAGCGACGGACAGGGTAACAATCAGCCCCAGCATTTT
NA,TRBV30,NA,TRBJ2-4,CAWSVVGAIQYF,TGTGCCTGGAGTGTTGTGGGGGCCATTCAGTACTTC
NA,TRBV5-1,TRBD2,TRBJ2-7,CASSLASGHSYEQYF,TGCGCCAGCAGCTTGGCTAGCGGACACTCCTACGAGCAGTACTTC
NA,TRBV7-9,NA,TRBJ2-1,CASSLWAGRSYNEQFF,TGTGCCAGCAGCTTATGGGCGGGCAGATCCTACAATGAGCAGTTCTTC
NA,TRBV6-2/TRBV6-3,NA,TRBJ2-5,CASSPVTGETQYF,TGTGCCAGCAGTCCCGTTACAGGAGAGACCCAGTACTTC
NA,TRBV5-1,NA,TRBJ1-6,CASSLDGPYNSPLHF,TGCGCCAGCAGCTTGGATGGGCCCTATAATTCACCCCTCCACTTT
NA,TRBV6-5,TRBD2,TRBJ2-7,CASSFRGGFYEQYF,TGTGCCAGCAGCTTTCGGGGAGGGTTTTACGAGCAGTACTTC
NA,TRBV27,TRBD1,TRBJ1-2,CASSSGGQTRRGAYGYTF,TGTGCCAGCAGTTCAGGGGGACAGACGCGAAGGGGGGCCTATGGCTACACCTTC
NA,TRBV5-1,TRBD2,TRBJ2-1,CASSLGGLAGGGEQFF,TGCGCCAGCAGCTTGGGGGGACTAGCGGGCGGAGGTGAACAGTTCTTC
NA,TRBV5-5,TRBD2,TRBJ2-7,CASSVAGGSYEQYF,TGTGCCAGCAGCGTAGCGGGAGGATCCTACGAGCAGTACTTC
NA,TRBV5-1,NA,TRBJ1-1,CASSLGQSNTEAFF,TGCGCCAGCAGCTTGGGACAGTCGAACACTGAAGCTTTCTTT
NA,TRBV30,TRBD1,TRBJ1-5,CAWTPRGSNQPQHF,TGTGCCTGGACCCCCAGGGGGAGCAATCAGCCCCAGCATTTT
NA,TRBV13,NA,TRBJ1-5,CASSSRGVQPQHF,TGTGCCAGCAGCTCTCGGGGGGTTCAGCCCCAGCATTTT
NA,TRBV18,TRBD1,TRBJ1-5,CASSPPGDRGPGMVNVPQHF,TGTGCCAGCTCACCACCGGGGGACAGGGGGCCTGGGATGGTCAATGTGCCCCAGCATTTT
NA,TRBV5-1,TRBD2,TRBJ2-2,CASSLVVSGSTGELFF,TGCGCCAGCAGCTTGGTGGTTAGCGGGAGTACCGGGGAGCTGTTTTTT
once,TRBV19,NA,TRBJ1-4,CASSFRGTELFF,TGTGCCAGTAGTTTTCGCGGGACGGAACTGTTTTTT
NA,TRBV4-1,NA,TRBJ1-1,CASSHGGNGVMNTEAFF,TGCGCCAGCAGCCACGGAGGGAACGGCGTTATGAACACTGAAGCTTTCTTT
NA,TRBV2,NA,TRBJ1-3,CASLFGGATGNTIYF,TGTGCCAGCCTTTTTGGGGGGGCGACTGGAAACACCATATATTTT
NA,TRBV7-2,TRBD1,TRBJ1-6,CASRWSTGVSPLHF,TGTGCCAGCAGGTGGTCTACAGGGGTTTCACCCCTCCACTTT
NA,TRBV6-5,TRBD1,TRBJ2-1,CASSYGTVLYNEQFF,TGTGCCAGCAGTTACGGGACAGTCTTATACAATGAGCAGTTCTTC
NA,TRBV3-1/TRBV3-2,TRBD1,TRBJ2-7,CASSQGQGSYEQYF,TGTGCCAGCAGCCAGGGACAGGGTTCCTACGAGCAGTACTTC
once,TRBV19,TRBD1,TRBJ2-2,CASNLDRDTGELFF,TGTGCCAGTAACCTGGACAGGGACACCGGGGAGCTGTTTTTT
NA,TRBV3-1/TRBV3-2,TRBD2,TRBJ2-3,CASSQDPSGNPQYF,TGTGCCAGCAGCCAAGATCCTAGCGGGAACCCGCAGTATTTT
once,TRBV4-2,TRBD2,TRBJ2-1,CASRDSGRSSDEQFF,TGTGCCAGCAGGGATAGCGGGAGGTCATCCGATGAGCAGTTCTTC
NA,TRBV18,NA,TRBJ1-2,CASSQEDGYTF,TGTGCCAGCTCACAGGAGGATGGCTACACCTTC
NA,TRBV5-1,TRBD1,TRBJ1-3,CASSSRQGSGNTIYF,TGCGCCAGCAGCTCTCGACAGGGCTCGGGAAACACCATATATTTT
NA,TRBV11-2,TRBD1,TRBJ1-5,CASSIGDRLNDQPQHF,TGTGCCAGCAGCATAGGGGACAGACTAAACGATCAGCCCCAGCATTTT
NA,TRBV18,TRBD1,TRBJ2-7,CASSPGTGRSYEQYF,TGTGCCAGCTCACCGGGGACAGGGAGAAGCTACGAGCAGTACTTC
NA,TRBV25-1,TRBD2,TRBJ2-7,CASSERQGSGSGTYEQYF,TGTGCCAGCAGTGAGCGGCAGGGGAGCGGGAGCGGGACCTACGAGCAGTACTTC
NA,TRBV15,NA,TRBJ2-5,CATSRGGAETQYF,TGTGCCACCAGCAGAGGTGGGGCAGAGACCCAGTACTTC
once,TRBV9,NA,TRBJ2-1,CASSPRTSGFDNEQFF,TGTGCCAGCAGCCCCCGGACCAGCGGATTTGACAATGAGCAGTTCTTC
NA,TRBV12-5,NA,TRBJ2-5,CASGPDSQETQYF,TGTGCTAGTGGTCCGGACAGCCAAGAGACCCAGTACTTC
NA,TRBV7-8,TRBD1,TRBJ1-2,CASSLGDRDNYGYTF,TGTGCCAGCAGCTTGGGGGACAGGGATAACTATGGCTACACCTTC
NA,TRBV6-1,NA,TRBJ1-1,CASSENPLSGTEAFF,TGTGCCAGCAGTGAAAATCCCCTTAGCGGCACTGAAGCTTTCTTT
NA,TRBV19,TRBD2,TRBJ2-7,CASSPRLAGGQASYEQYF,TGTGCCAGTAGTCCACGACTAGCGGGGGGCCAAGCCTCCTACGAGCAGTACTTC
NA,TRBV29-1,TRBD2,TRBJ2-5,CSVGASGRGGTQYF,TGCAGCGTTGGGGCTAGCGGGAGGGGCGGAACCCAGTACTTC
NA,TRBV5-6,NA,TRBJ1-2,CASSLTGRGDYGYTF,TGTGCCAGCAGCTTGACCGGTCGCGGGGACTATGGCTACACCTTC
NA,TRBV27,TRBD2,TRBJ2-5,CASRHRGTSGRFQETQYF,TGTGCCAGCAGACACAGGGGGACTAGCGGGAGGTTCCAAGAGACCCAGTACTTC
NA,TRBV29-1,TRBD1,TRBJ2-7,CSVFDRDNPYEQYF,TGCAGCGTTTTTGACAGGGATAACCCCTACGAGCAGTACTTC
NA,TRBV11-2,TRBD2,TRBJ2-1,CASSLPLGLAGVNEQFF,TGTGCCAGCAGCTTACCTTTGGGACTAGCGGGAGTGAATGAGCAGTTCTTC
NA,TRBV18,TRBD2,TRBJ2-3,CASSPIRGGTTDTQYF,TGTGCCAGCTCACCGATCCGGGGGGGGACCACAGATACGCAGTATTTT
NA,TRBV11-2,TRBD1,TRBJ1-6,CASLKPGQGYSPLHF,TGTGCCAGCCTAAAACCGGGACAGGGATATTCACCCCTCCACTTT
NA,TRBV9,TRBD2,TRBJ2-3,CASSASSGGGTDTQYF,TGTGCCAGCAGCGCGTCTAGCGGGGGGGGCACAGATACGCAGTATTTT
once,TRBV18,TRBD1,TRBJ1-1,CASSNGQGPIGATEAFF,TGTGCCAGCTCAAATGGACAGGGTCCCATCGGGGCCACTGAAGCTTTCTTT
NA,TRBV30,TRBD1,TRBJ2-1,CAWSLMTGGEIEQFF,TGTGCCTGGAGTTTGATGACAGGGGGCGAGATTGAGCAGTTCTTC
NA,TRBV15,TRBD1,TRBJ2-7,CATSKDRVTYEQYF,TGTGCCACCAGCAAGGACAGGGTAACCTACGAGCAGTACTTC
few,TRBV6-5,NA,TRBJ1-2,CASRSQDGGYGYTF,TGTGCCAGCAGGTCTCAGGACGGGGGCTATGGCTACACCTTC
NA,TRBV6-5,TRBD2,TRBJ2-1,CASISLAGNYNEQFF,TGTGCCAGCATTTCACTAGCGGGAAACTACAATGAGCAGTTCTTC
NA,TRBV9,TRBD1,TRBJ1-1,CASSVAGGTDTEAFF,TGTGCCAGCAGCGTGGCAGGGGGTACGGACACTGAAGCTTTCTTT
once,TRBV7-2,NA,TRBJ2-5,CASSLILQETQYF,TGTGCCAGCAGCTTAATCCTCCAAGAGACCCAGTACTTC
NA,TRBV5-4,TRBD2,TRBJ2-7,CASSLGGDYLYEQYF,TGTGCCAGCAGCTTGGGAGGGGACTACCTCTACGAGCAGTACTTC
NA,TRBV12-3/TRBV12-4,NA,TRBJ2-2,CASRFSTGELFF,TGTGCCAGCAGATTCTCTACCGGGGAGCTGTTTTTT
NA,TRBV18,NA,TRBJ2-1,CASSPGQNNEQFF,TGTGCCAGCTCACCAGGGCAGAACAATGAGCAGTTCTTC
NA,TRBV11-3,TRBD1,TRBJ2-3,CASSSTGAPTDTQYF,TGTGCCAGCAGCTCGACAGGGGCCCCCACAGATACGCAGTATTTT
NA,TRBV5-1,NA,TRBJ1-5,CASSLDGQDQPQHF,TGCGCCAGCAGCTTGGACGGTCAGGATCAGCCCCAGCATTTT
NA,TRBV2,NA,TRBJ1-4,CASSETQGRVGREKLFF,TGTGCCAGCAGTGAAACCCAGGGGAGGGTAGGACGGGAAAAACTGTTTTTT